These 15 T cell receptor beta chains came from one sample sequenced in a study of cytomegalovirus exposure and HLA in healthy donors. Use of 60 Vbeta and 13 Jbeta primers characterized the PCR. TCRdb's copy holds only in-frame clones and misses some; the assay was immunoSEQ multiplex PCR. The table records under 95,000 clones, 6% to 9% of them present only once. Sequenced input: PBMCs. The source of these receptors is a man aged 50 to 59 in good health and CMV-seronegative.

The genes are TRBV28 and TRBJ1-2; no clear D gene. Germline V gives CDR1 MDHEN, CDR2 SYDVKM. The CDR3 is 13 amino acids. Trimming stripped 5 bases from V and 6 bases from J, with 13 bases between. The CDR3 sequence is CASSLVPRDGYTF. The CDR3 DNA is TGTGCCAGCAGTCTCGTACCGAGGGATGGCTACACCTTC.

This clone appeared a few times. The chain recombines TRBV5-6 with TRBJ2-1, with TRBD2 identical over 12 bases. With 4 bases clipped from V and 3 bases from J, the junction kept 14 bases outside the gene matches. Germline V lookup: CDR1 SGHDT, CDR2 YYEEEE. The CDR3 loop spans 19 amino acids. The CDR3 sequence is CASSPPSGKLAGGYNEQFF. CDR3 nucleotides: TGTGCCAGCAGCCCCCCATCCGGAAAACTAGCGGGGGGCTACAATGAGCAGTTCTTC.

A few counts support this clone. The chain couples TRBV5-1 to TRBJ1-3, with no clear D. The CDR3 is made up of 13 amino acids. The germline V gene encodes CDR1 SGHRS and CDR2 YFSETQ. Trimming shortened V by 3 bases and J by 4 bases, and 8 bases separated the two germline ends. The CDR3 coding sequence is TGCGCCAGCAGCTACGAAGAGGGAAACACCATATATTTT. It codes for CASSYEEGNTIYF.

The chain joins TRBV28 to TRBJ1-5; 9 bases agree with TRBD1. With 5 bases clipped from V and 4 bases from J, the junction kept 3 bases outside the gene matches. Germline CDR1 reads MDHEN; CDR2 reads SYDVKM. CDR3 length: 14 residues. DNA of the CDR3: TGTGCCAGCAGTGCGGGGACAGGGAATCAGCCCCAGCATTTT. Amino acids: CASSAGTGNQPQHF.

The CDR3 spells CASSEDIRSEAFF. The CDR3 coding sequence is TGTGCCAGCAGCGAAGACATACGCTCTGAAGCTTTCTTT. This chain uses TRBV11-2 with TRBJ1-1; no clear D. Germline V gives CDR1 SGHAT, CDR2 FQNNGV. Between the trimmed V and J ends, which lost 5 bases and 6 bases, there was a span of 13 bases. CDR3 size: 13 residues. Supplemented by reference TRBV11-2 and TRBJ1-1, the full variable domain reads EAGVAQSPRYKIIEKRQSVAFWCNPISGHATLYWYQQILGQGPKLLIQFQNNGVVDDSQLPKDRFSAERLKGVDSTLKIQPAKLEDSAVYLCASSEDIRSEAFFGQGTRLTVV.

The chain joins TRBV5-1 to TRBJ2-1, with TRBD2 identical over 7 bases. CDR1 SGHRS and CDR2 YFSETQ come from the germline V gene. There are 15 residues in the CDR3. V lost 0 bases to trimming and J lost 2 bases; unmatched junction nucleotides: 2. This CDR3 is CASSLEAGPYNEQFF. DNA for the CDR3: TGCGCCAGCAGCTTGGAAGCGGGACCCTACAATGAGCAGTTCTTC.

This clone was detected only a few times. The chain carries TRBV7-9 and TRBJ1-2, with D perhaps matching TRBD1 (5 bases). The germline V gene has CDR1 SEHNR and CDR2 FQNEAQ (reference sequence). This CDR3 contains 15 residues. V was pared by 5 bases and J by 8 bases, with 21 bases between. In DNA form, the CDR3 reads TGTGCCAGCAGCCTCGACGATATAGGGGCGTGGGGCTACACCTTC. Residues: CASSLDDIGAWGYTF.

This clone was found a few times. The V gene is TRBV30, the J gene TRBJ2-7, with no clear D. The length of the CDR3 is 13 residues. CDR1 is GTSNPN, CDR2 SVGIG, per germline (reference sequence). Trimming cost V 4 bases and J 5 bases, with 15 bases left between them. This CDR3 reads CAWNRGLANEQYF. CDR3 nucleotides: TGTGCCTGGAATAGAGGTCTTGCGAACGAGCAGTACTTC.

This clone was counted between two and nine times. The V and J genes are TRBV7-2 and TRBJ1-2; 7 nucleotides line up with TRBD1. V trimming: 5 bases; J trimming: 8 bases; junction bases outside the gene matches: 11. Germline CDR1 SGHTA, CDR2 FQGNSA. The CDR3 runs 14 residues. CDR3 protein: CASSLTTGMFGYTF. Here the CDR3 DNA reads TGTGCCAGCAGCCTAACGACAGGGATGTTCGGCTACACCTTC.

This clone was seen a few times. The chain uses TRBV10-3 and TRBJ2-3; 7 bases are shared with TRBD2. This CDR3 has 15 amino acids. Germline assignment: CDR1 ENHRY and CDR2 SYGVKD. The V and J ends lost 3 bases and 7 bases, in that order; junction bases with no gene match: 10. The CDR3 loop reads CAISEYSGSHNTQYF. The DNA of the CDR3 is TGTGCCATCAGTGAATATAGCGGGTCCCATAATACGCAGTATTTT.

This clone was recorded a few times. V usage is TRBV27 and J usage is TRBJ2-1, with TRBD2 matching over 7 bases. CDR1 is MNHEY, CDR2 SMNVEV, per germline (reference sequence). The V segment lost 0 bases and the J segment 6 bases; nucleotides outside the gene matches: 8. This CDR3 comprises 16 residues. Here the CDR3 DNA reads TGTGCCAGCAGTTTATCTGGGAGGGTAAGGACCAATGAGCAGTTCTTC. This codes for CASSLSGRVRTNEQFF.

In this sample, this clone turned up a few times. The chain uses TRBV7-3 and TRBJ1-2; 9 nucleotides line up with TRBD1. After removal of 6 bases from V and 8 bases from J, the junction contained 7 bases not matched to a gene. This CDR3 is built from 13 residues. The germline V gene has CDR1 SGHTA and CDR2 FQGTGA. CDR3 sequence reads: CASSPGQGGGYTF. CDR3 sequence (DNA): TGTGCCAGCAGTCCGGGACAGGGAGGGGGCTACACCTTC.

The genes are TRBV5-4 and TRBJ1-1; the D is unclear. Germline-derived CDR1 and CDR2 are SGHNT and YYREEE (reference sequence). The CDR3 is 14 residues long. With 1 base removed from V and 6 bases from J, the gap between germline ends came to 13 bases. The CDR3 DNA reads as TGTGCCAGCAGCTTGTATTCGGGGTTGGCTGAAGCTTTCTTT. It is translated as CASSLYSGLAEAFF.

Details on this clone: One end of the junction does not line up with germline, which may come from a read error. V is TRBV2 and J is TRBJ1-5; D might be TRBD1 (6 bases). There are 15 residues in the CDR3. Germline-derived CDR1 and CDR2 are SNHLY and FYNNEI. The CDR3 DNA reads as TGTGCCCGCAGTTTCCTACAGGGAGAAAATCAGCTCCAGCATTTT. Translated, it gives CARSFLQGENQLQHF.

This clone has just a few counts. The J gene is TRBJ2-2, the V gene TRBV30; D is perhaps TRBD1 (6 bases). Per germline, CDR1 GTSNPN and CDR2 SVGIG (reference sequence). The CDR3 is made up of 16 amino acids. The V end was cut by 3 bases, the J end by 0 bases, with 14 bases between. CDR3 DNA sequence: TGTGCCTGGAGCCTAGGTGGGGGCGCGAACACCGGGGAGCTGTTTTTT. It yields the protein CAWSLGGGANTGELFF. Using reference TRBV30 and TRBJ2-2 for the parts outside the CDR3, the full variable domain is SQTIHQWPATLVQPVGSPLSLECTVEGTSNPNLYWYRQAAGRGLQLLFYSVGIGQISSEVPQNLSASRPQDRQFILSSKKLLLSDSGFYLCAWSLGGGANTGELFFGEGSRLTVL.